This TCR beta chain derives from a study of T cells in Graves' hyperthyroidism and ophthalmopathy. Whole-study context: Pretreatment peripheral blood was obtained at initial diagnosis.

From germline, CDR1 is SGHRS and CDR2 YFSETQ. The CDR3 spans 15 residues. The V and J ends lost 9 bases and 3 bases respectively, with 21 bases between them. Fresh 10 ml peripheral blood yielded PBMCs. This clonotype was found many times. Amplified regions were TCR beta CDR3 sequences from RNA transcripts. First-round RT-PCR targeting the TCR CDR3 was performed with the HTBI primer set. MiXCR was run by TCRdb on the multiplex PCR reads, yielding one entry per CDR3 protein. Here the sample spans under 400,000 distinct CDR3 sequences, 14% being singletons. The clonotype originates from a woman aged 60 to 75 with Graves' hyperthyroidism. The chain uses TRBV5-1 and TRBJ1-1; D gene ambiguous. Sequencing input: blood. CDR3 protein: CATTPLGGSYTEAFF. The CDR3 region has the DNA TGCGCCACTACGCCGCTTGGAGGGTCCTACACTGAAGCTTTCTTT.